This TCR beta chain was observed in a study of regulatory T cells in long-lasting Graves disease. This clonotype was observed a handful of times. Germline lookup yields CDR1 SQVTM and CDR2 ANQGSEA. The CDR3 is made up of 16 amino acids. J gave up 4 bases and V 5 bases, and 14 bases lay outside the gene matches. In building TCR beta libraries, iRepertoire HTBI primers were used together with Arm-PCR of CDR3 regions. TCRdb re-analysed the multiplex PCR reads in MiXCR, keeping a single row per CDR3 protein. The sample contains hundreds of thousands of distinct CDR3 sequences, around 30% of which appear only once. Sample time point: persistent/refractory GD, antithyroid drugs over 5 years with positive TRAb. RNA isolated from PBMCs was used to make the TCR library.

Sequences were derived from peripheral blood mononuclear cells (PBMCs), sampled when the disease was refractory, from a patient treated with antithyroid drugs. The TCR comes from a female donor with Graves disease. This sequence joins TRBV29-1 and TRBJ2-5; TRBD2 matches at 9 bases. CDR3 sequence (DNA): TGCAGCGTTCCTCCTCGACTAGCGGAAAGTTTAGAGACCCAGTACTTC. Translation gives CSVPPRLAESLETQYF.